This T cell receptor beta chain emerged from a study of shared clonotypes between healthy human individuals. Study observations and caveats: Clonotype sharing among donors was expected to depend on sequencing depth. Compared with memory subsets, naive subsets generally had larger estimated richness.

Germline V gives CDR1 MDHEN, CDR2 SYDVKM. This CDR3 spans 15 amino acids. V dropped 6 bases and J dropped 4 bases, with 19 bases sitting between them. Naive CD8 cells lacked CD45RO, underwent positive selection for CCR7 and left out terminally differentiated effector memory CD45RA+ cells. Some clones are missing from TCRdb's copy, which holds only in-frame ones; the method was immunoSEQ multiplex PCR. The sample shows about 2.1 million clones, over 85% of them seen only once. Of note for this clone: The antigen remains unidentified.

This TCR was recovered from a man between 18 and 29 years old in good health. Some clones in this sample may be carry-over from other donors' samples. The sequencing input was naive CD8+ T cells from PBMCs. This chain links TRBV28 with TRBJ2-7, with D maybe TRBD2 (6 bases). In DNA form, the CDR3 reads TGTGCCAGCAGCCCAGGGCCCGCGGGACTGTACGAGCAGTACTTC. Translation: CASSPGPAGLYEQYF.